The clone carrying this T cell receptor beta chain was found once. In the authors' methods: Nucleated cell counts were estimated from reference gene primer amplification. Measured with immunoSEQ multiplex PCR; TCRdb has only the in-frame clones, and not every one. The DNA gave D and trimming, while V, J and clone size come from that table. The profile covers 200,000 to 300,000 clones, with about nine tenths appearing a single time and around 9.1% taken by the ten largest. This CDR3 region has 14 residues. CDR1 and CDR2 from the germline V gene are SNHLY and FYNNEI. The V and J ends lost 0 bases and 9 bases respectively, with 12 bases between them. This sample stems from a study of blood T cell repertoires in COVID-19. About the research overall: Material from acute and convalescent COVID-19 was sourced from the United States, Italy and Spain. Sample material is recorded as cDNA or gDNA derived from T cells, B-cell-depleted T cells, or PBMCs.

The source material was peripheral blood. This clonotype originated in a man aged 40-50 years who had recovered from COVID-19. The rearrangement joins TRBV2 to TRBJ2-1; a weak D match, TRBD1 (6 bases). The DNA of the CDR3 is TGTGCCAGCAGTGAAGCGCTGGGGGCCAGTGAGCAGTTCTTC. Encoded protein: CASSEALGASEQFF.